This T cell receptor (beta chain) was obtained from a study of cytomegalovirus exposure and HLA in healthy donors. Primers: 60 Vbeta forward and 13 Jbeta reverse. Produced via immunoSEQ multiplex PCR; TCRdb's table is partial and in-frame only. This sample has 90,000 to 150,000 clones; about 81% occur once, and the top ten carry about 1.7%. There are 16 residues in the CDR3. Germline V CDR1 and CDR2: SGDLS, YYNGEE. The V segment lost 0 bases and the J segment 9 bases; nucleotides outside the gene matches: 9. The sequence came from a man aged 35 to 55 in good health and CMV-seronegative. The chain has TRBV9 and TRBJ2-1, with 10 bases identical to TRBD1. The sequencing sample was made of PBMCs. The CDR3 region has the DNA TGTGCCAGCAGCGTAGAGGGAAGACAGGGGGCAGGTGAGCAGTTCTTC. Protein sequence: CASSVEGRQGAGEQFF.